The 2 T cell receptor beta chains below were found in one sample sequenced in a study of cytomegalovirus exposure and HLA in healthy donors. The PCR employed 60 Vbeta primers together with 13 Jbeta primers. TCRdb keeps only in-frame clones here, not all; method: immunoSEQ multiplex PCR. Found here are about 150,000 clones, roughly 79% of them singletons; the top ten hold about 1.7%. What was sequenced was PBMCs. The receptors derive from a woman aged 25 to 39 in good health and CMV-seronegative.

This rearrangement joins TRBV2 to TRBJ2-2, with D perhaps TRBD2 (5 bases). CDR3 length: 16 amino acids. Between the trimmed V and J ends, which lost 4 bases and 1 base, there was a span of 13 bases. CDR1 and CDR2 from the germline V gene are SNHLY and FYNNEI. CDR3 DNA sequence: TGTGCCAGCAGTGTGGCTGGGAGACTGAACACCGGGGAGCTGTTTTTT. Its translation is CASSVAGRLNTGELFF.

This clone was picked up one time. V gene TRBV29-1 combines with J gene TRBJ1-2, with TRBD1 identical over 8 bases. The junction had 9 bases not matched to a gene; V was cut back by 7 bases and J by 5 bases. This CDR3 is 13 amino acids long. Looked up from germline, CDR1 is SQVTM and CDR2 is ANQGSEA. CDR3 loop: CSEYRGTGYGYTF. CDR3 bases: TGCAGCGAATACAGGGGGACCGGGTATGGCTACACCTTC.